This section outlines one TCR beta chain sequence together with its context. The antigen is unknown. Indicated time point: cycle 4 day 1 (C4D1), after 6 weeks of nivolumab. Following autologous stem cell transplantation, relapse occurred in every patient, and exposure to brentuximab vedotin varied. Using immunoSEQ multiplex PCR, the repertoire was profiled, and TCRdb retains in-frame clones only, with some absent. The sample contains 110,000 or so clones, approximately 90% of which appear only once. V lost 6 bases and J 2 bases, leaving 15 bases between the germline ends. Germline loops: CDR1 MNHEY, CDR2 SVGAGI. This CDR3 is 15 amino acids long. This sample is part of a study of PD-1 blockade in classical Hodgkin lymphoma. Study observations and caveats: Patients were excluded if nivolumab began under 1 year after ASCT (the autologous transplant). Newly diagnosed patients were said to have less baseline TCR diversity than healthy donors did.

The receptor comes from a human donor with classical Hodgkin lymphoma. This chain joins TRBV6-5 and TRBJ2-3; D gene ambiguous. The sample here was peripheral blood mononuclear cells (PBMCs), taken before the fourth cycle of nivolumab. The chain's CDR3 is CASRAHVGNTDTQYF. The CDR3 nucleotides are TGTGCCAGCAGGGCACACGTTGGAAACACAGATACGCAGTATTTT.